What follows are 29 T cell receptor beta chains derived from one specimen sequenced in a study of CD8+ T cells in alopecia areata. Extracted RNA was reverse transcribed, and the resulting cDNA served as sequencing template. Repertoires were generated with immunoSEQ multiplex PCR, while TCRdb's copy carries only in-frame clones and drops some. The sample carries some 240,000 clones, about 60% recorded once. This sample comprised CD4+ T cells sorted from blood, obtained at week 0. These receptors were taken from a human donor with alopecia areata.

This clone was detected a few times. V is TRBV7-3 and J is TRBJ2-1; the D gene could be TRBD1 or TRBD2 (5 bases each). The CDR3 extends over 14 amino acids. V was clipped by 6 bases and J by 6 bases, with 15 bases between them. Germline V gene lookup returns CDR1 SGHTA and CDR2 FQGTGA. CDR3 DNA sequence: TGTGCCAGCAGTTTCGGTGGTGGGGGCAATGAGCAGTTCTTC. This sequence encodes CASSFGGGGNEQFF.

This chain uses TRBV29-1 with TRBJ2-2; 8 nucleotides line up with TRBD1. Looked up from germline, CDR1 is SQVTM and CDR2 is ANQGSEA. After removal of 5 bases from V and 7 bases from J, the junction contained 6 bases not matched to a gene. There are 13 residues in the CDR3. In nucleotides, the CDR3 is TGCAGCGTTTGCAGGGGGCTGGGCGGGGAGCTGTTTTTT. Its protein is CSVCRGLGGELFF.

The J gene is TRBJ2-1, the V gene TRBV7-2; D uncertain. Germline values: CDR1 SGHTA, CDR2 FQGNSA. V lost 4 bases and J lost 5, with 21 bases in between. The CDR3 is 17 residues long. The DNA for the CDR3 is TGTGCCAGCAGCTCTCCCCGTGACTCCCCTGCCCACAATGAGCAGTTCTTC. Protein product: CASSSPRDSPAHNEQFF.

This sequence joins TRBV7-2 and TRBJ1-2, with D maybe TRBD1 (6 bases). The CDR3 contains 16 residues. V was trimmed by 0 bases and J by 2 bases, leaving 13 bases between them. CDR1 is SGHTA and CDR2 is FQGNSA in the germline V gene. In DNA, the CDR3 is TGTGCCAGCAGCTTAGCCCCAGGGGCGCAGAACTATGGCTACACCTTC. It specifies CASSLAPGAQNYGYTF.

This chain uses TRBV6-5 with TRBJ2-7; 9 bases fit TRBD2. Germline V lookup: CDR1 MNHEY, CDR2 SVGAGI. CDR3 length: 15 amino acids. Germline trimming cut 0 bases from V and 2 bases from J; bases unmatched to any gene: 2. The CDR3 DNA reads as TGTGCCAGCAGTTACTCGCCTAGCGGGGCCTACGAGCAGTACTTC. Its translation is CASSYSPSGAYEQYF.

The rearrangement links TRBV9 to TRBJ2-5; D is undetermined. This CDR3 has 15 residues. V lost 0 bases and J lost 5, with 14 bases in between. Germline values: CDR1 SGDLS, CDR2 YYNGEE. The CDR3 sequence is CASSVGGGFRETQYF. The CDR3 bases are TGTGCCAGCAGCGTAGGGGGTGGTTTTCGGGAGACCCAGTACTTC.

The chain combines TRBV14 with TRBJ2-3; 9 positions match TRBD2. This CDR3 is 15 amino acids long. V dropped 2 bases and J dropped 1; count of bases not matched to a gene: 1. Germline assignment: CDR1 SGHDN and CDR2 FVKESK. The CDR3 region has the DNA TGTGCCAGCAGCCAACGGACTAGCGGCACAGATACGCAGTATTTT. It yields the protein CASSQRTSGTDTQYF.

This chain connects TRBV29-1 to TRBJ2-5, with D possibly TRBD1 on 7 matching bases. The CDR3 has 13 residues. Deletions cut 5 bases from V and 5 bases from J, with 15 bases between. Germline CDR1 is SQVTM and CDR2 is ANQGSEA. CDR3 nucleotide sequence: TGCAGCGTTAGACAGGGAGGCGCCGAGACCCAGTACTTC. As protein: CSVRQGGAETQYF.

V is TRBV5-1 and J is TRBJ2-5; D gene uncertain. CDR1 and CDR2 from the germline V gene are SGHRS and YFSETQ. V lost 0 bases and J lost 5, with 17 bases in between. The CDR3 is 16 residues long. CDR3 sequence (DNA): TGCGCCAGCAGCTTGGCAACGGCAGTACCTGGGGAGACCCAGTACTTC. Residues: CASSLATAVPGETQYF.

This chain joins TRBV5-8 and TRBJ2-5, with D possibly TRBD2 on 5 matching bases. V shed 0 bases and J shed 5 bases, with 20 bases lying between them. From germline, CDR1 is SGHTS and CDR2 YDEGEE. The CDR3 contains 17 residues. As DNA, the CDR3 is TGTGCCAGCAGCTTGGGTGCCCCTCACCCCGAGCGGGAGACCCAGTACTTC. Its translation is CASSLGAPHPERETQYF.

In this sample, this clone turned up a few times. The chain recombines TRBV5-1 with TRBJ1-1, with D perhaps matching TRBD1 (6 bases). V was clipped by 7 bases and J by 0 bases, with 22 bases between them. The V gene's germline CDR1 is SGHRS and CDR2 YFSETQ. CDR3 size: 17 residues. CDR3 sequence: CASSKAGAQTVNTEAFF. CDR3 nucleotide sequence: TGCGCCAGCTCCAAGGCAGGGGCCCAAACTGTGAACACTGAAGCTTTCTTT. Using reference TRBV5-1 and TRBJ1-1 for the parts outside the CDR3, the full variable domain is KAGVTQTPRYLIKTRGQQVTLSCSPISGHRSVSWYQQTPGQGLQFLFEYFSETQRNKGNFPGRFSGRQFSNSRSEMNVSTLELGDSALYLCASSKAGAQTVNTEAFFGQGTRLTVV.

The J gene is TRBJ2-6, the V gene TRBV30; TRBD1 might be the D (5 bases). Germline V gives CDR1 GTSNPN, CDR2 SVGIG (reference sequence). This CDR3 is built from 14 residues. V lost 2 bases to trimming and J lost 2 bases, with 7 bases between them. DNA of the CDR3: TGTGCCTGGAGTAAGGGGACTGGGGCCAACGTCCTGACTTTC. This gives the protein CAWSKGTGANVLTF. The full variable domain, completed using reference TRBV30 and TRBJ2-6, is SQTIHQWPATLVQPVGSPLSLECTVEGTSNPNLYWYRQAAGRGLQLLFYSVGIGQISSEVPQNLSASRPQDRQFILSSKKLLLSDSGFYLCAWSKGTGANVLTFGAGSRLTVL.

The chain employs TRBV5-1 and TRBJ2-5, with TRBD1 matching 8 bases. This CDR3 region has 13 residues. Germline assignment: CDR1 SGHRS and CDR2 YFSETQ. After removal of 4 bases from V and 5 bases from J, the junction contained 4 bases not matched to a gene. The CDR3 spells CASSDRGMETQYF. Here the CDR3 DNA reads TGCGCCAGCAGCGACAGGGGAATGGAGACCCAGTACTTC.

V is TRBV5-8 and J is TRBJ2-5, with TRBD1 matching over 8 bases. After removal of 4 bases from V and 5 bases from J, the junction contained 4 bases not matched to a gene. The CDR3 has 13 residues. Germline lookup yields CDR1 SGHTS and CDR2 YDEGEE. The CDR3 DNA reads as TGTGCCAGCAGCGGGTGGACAGGGGAGACCCAGTACTTC. Translating it yields CASSGWTGETQYF. Together with reference TRBV5-8 and TRBJ2-5, the CDR3 gives the full variable domain: EAGVTQSPTHLIKTRGQQATLRCSPISGHTSVYWYQQALGLGLQFLLWYDEGEERNRGNFPPRFSGRQFPNYSSELNVNALELEDSALYLCASSGWTGETQYFGPGTRLLVL.

This clone was recorded a few times. This chain connects TRBV5-1 to TRBJ2-2, with TRBD2 matching over 7 bases. This CDR3 contains 16 residues. Trimming cost V 1 base and J 6 bases; bases outside gene matches: 9. The V gene's germline CDR1 is SGHRS and CDR2 YFSETQ. The CDR3 DNA is TGCGCCAGCAGCTTGCCCCGACTAGCTGAGGCCGGGGAGCTGTTTTTT. Amino acids: CASSLPRLAEAGELFF.

The chain links TRBV29-1 to TRBJ2-1; no definite D call. Germline values: CDR1 SQVTM, CDR2 ANQGSEA. This CDR3 spans 14 amino acids. Trimming cost V 3 bases and J 8 bases, with 17 bases left between them. The CDR3 DNA reads TGCAGCGTTGATAGGGATCCCCATCACGATGAGCAGTTCTTC. Residues: CSVDRDPHHDEQFF.

The gene calls are TRBV4-1 and TRBJ1-5; D not certain. Trimming pared 0 bases from V and 5 bases from J, leaving 5 bases between. This CDR3 has 13 residues. CDR1 is MGHRA, CDR2 YSYEKL, per germline. The CDR3 loop is CASSQEGYQPQHF. CDR3 sequence (DNA): TGCGCCAGCAGCCAAGAGGGCTATCAGCCCCAGCATTTT.

The V gene is TRBV9, the J gene TRBJ1-2; 7 bases are shared with TRBD1. CDR3 size: 15 residues. The germline V gene encodes CDR1 SGDLS and CDR2 YYNGEE. J lost 4 bases, V lost 0 bases, and 6 bases had no gene match. As DNA, the CDR3 is TGTGCCAGCAGCGTAGCTGACAGGGTAGGCTATGGCTACACCTTC. Its protein product is CASSVADRVGYGYTF.

The chain couples TRBV27 to TRBJ2-7, with 9 bases identical to TRBD1. Germline CDR1 reads MNHEY; CDR2 reads SMNVEV (reference sequence). Unmatched junction bases numbered 5, after V lost 3 bases and J lost 2 bases. The CDR3 loop spans 15 amino acids. CDR3 sequence (DNA): TGTGCCAGCAGTTTCAGACAGGGGGGCCCCTACGAGCAGTACTTC. Its translation is CASSFRQGGPYEQYF.

The gene calls are TRBV30 and TRBJ2-2; TRBD2 matches 8 bases. With V trimmed by 0 bases and J by 6 bases, 9 bases remained unmatched. The CDR3 sequence is 16 residues long. Germline lookup yields CDR1 GTSNPN and CDR2 SVGIG (reference sequence). The CDR3 DNA follows: TGTGCCTGGAGTGTCGTTGCGGGGGGCCCAGCCGGGGAGCTGTTTTTT. It encodes CAWSVVAGGPAGELFF.

The chain joins TRBV2 to TRBJ1-1; D remains unclear. CDR3 length: 12 residues. The germline V and J ends were trimmed by 6 bases and 8 bases, with 13 bases remaining between them. The germline gives CDR1 SNHLY, CDR2 FYNNEI. The DNA for the CDR3 is TGTGCCAGCAGCAAGTGGGAGACCGAAGCTTTCTTT. The encoded protein is CASSKWETEAFF.

Worth noting for this clone: Other DNA sequences in the sample encode the same CDR3. This rearrangement joins TRBV29-1 to TRBJ2-7; D is unclear. Between the trimmed V and J ends, which lost 0 bases and 3 bases, there was a span of 6 bases. Germline V gene lookup returns CDR1 SQVTM and CDR2 ANQGSEA. The CDR3 loop spans 12 amino acids. The CDR3 DNA is TGCAGCGTTGAAGATAACAGCTACGAGCAGTACTTC. Translation: CSVEDNSYEQYF.

This clone turned up a few times. The chain links TRBV6-6 to TRBJ1-2, with D maybe TRBD1 (5 bases). V lost 6 bases and J 4 bases, leaving 12 bases between the germline ends. The CDR3 spans 13 residues. Looked up from germline, CDR1 is MNHNY and CDR2 is SVGAGI (reference sequence). The CDR3 region has the DNA TGTGCCAGCAGCCGGGACGGCCTCTATGGCTACACCTTC. Its translation: CASSRDGLYGYTF.

The chain employs TRBV30 and TRBJ1-1, with a tentative D call TRBD1 (5 bases). The CDR3 covers 13 residues. CDR1 is GTSNPN, CDR2 SVGIG, per germline (reference sequence). V lost 4 bases and J lost 1, with 10 bases in between. CDR3: CAWNRGQNTEAFF. CDR3 DNA sequence: TGTGCCTGGAACCGCGGACAGAACACTGAAGCTTTCTTT.

This clone turned up a few times. Other DNA sequences in this specimen translate into the identical CDR3. The V call is TRBV29-1, the J call TRBJ1-2; TRBD1 matches 8 bases. V trimming: 3 bases; J trimming: 8 bases; junction bases outside the gene matches: 5. The germline V gene encodes CDR1 SQVTM and CDR2 ANQGSEA. The length of the CDR3 is 12 residues. The CDR3 DNA reads TGCAGCGTTGATGGCAGGGGGCTAGGCTACACCTTC. Its translation: CSVDGRGLGYTF.

The chain has TRBV29-1 and TRBJ1-5, with D tentatively TRBD1 (6 bases). The CDR3 spans 14 residues. Trimming stripped 4 bases from V and 2 bases from J, with 12 bases between. Germline V lookup: CDR1 SQVTM, CDR2 ANQGSEA. The CDR3 coding sequence is TGCAGCGTTGGTTCTAGGGGGGGCAATCAGCCCCAGCATTTT. Encoded protein: CSVGSRGGNQPQHF.

On this clone: This same CDR3 is encoded by further DNA sequences in the sample. V gene TRBV29-1 combines with J gene TRBJ2-3; no firm D call. Trimming stripped 1 base from V and 3 bases from J, with 5 bases between. This CDR3 is built from 12 residues. Germline V CDR1 and CDR2: SQVTM, ANQGSEA. The CDR3 sequence: CSVEGGTDTQYF. CDR3 bases: TGCAGCGTTGAAGGTGGAACAGATACGCAGTATTTT.

The genes are TRBV30 and TRBJ1-2; possible D gene TRBD1, 6 bases. Germline V gene sequence: CDR1 GTSNPN, CDR2 SVGIG (reference sequence). The CDR3 consists of 12 residues. The V end was cut by 3 bases, the J end by 13 bases, with 18 bases between. The CDR3 region is CAWRAGHAYSTF. CDR3 DNA: TGTGCCTGGAGAGCGGGACACGCCTATTCCACCTTC.

Concerning this clone: Compared with germline, one end of the junction differs, possibly owing to a read error. This chain uses TRBV29-1 with TRBJ2-7; no reliable D call. CDR3 size: 11 residues. The germline V gene encodes CDR1 SQVTM and CDR2 ANQGSEA. The CDR3, as DNA: TGCAGCGTTGAGGCAGCCGCCATTCCGAAGTTC. Amino acid sequence: CSVEAAAIPKF.